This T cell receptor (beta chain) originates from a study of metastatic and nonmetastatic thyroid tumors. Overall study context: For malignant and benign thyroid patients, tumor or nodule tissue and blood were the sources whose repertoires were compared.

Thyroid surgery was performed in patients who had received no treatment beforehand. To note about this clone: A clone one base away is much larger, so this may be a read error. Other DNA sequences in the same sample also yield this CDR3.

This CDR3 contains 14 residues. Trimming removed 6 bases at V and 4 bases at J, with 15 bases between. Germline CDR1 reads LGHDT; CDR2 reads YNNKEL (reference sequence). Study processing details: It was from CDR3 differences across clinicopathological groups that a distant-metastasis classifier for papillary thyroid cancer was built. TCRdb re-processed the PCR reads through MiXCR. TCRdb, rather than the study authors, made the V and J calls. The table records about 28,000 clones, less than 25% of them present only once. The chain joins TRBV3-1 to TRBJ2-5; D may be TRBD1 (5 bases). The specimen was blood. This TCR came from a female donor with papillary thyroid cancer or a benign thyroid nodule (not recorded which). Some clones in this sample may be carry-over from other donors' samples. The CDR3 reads CASSVDSRAETQYF. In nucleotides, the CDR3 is TGTGCCAGCAGTGTCGACAGTAGGGCAGAGACCCAGTACTTC.